This entry describes one TCR beta chain. Donors ranged from about 6 to 95 years old and were healthy Caucasians in Russia. This CDR3 comprises 17 residues. V lost 6 bases, J lost 7 bases, and 28 bases lay in between. The sample comes from a study of blood T cells in healthy people across ages. Then a second PCR, running roughly 7 to 11 cycles, was carried out with a sample-barcoded 5' primer and a J-beta primer mix. MiXCR, applied by TCRdb to the 5' RACE reads, yields one record per CDR3 protein. Here the sample spans about 380,000 distinct CDR3 sequences, 45% to 60% being singletons. The sample comprised blood. The receptor comes from a man in his 60s in good health. The chain carries TRBV12-3 or TRBV12-4 and TRBJ2-7; D gene unclear. The CDR3 DNA reads TGTGCCAGCAGGGGGTTGGTGGGCCAAAGCTCCTACAATGAGCAGTACTTC. Translating gives CASRGLVGQSSYNEQYF.